These 17 T cell receptor beta chains came from one sample sequenced in a study of shared clonotypes between healthy human individuals. Some clones are missing from TCRdb's copy, which holds only in-frame ones; the method was immunoSEQ multiplex PCR. The data contain roughly 330,000 clones, about 74% of them seen just once; the ten biggest clones take up 10%. Sequences were obtained from memory CD4+ T cells sorted from blood. Subset here: CD45RA-negative fraction. These receptors all come from a man younger than 40 in good health.

The chain is built from TRBV29-1 and TRBJ2-1; TRBD2 aligns across 10 bases. Germline loops: CDR1 SQVTM, CDR2 ANQGSEA. CDR3 length: 17 residues. The trim removed 8 bases at V and 2 bases at J, leaving 15 bases unmatched. DNA of the CDR3: TGCAGCTCCCAGAGGACTAGCGGACGAATGGCCTACAATGAGCAGTTCTTC. Amino acids: CSSQRTSGRMAYNEQFF.

This clone has a handful of counts. The gene calls are TRBV11-2 and TRBJ2-3; 7 bases agree with TRBD1. The CDR3 consists of 15 residues. Germline values: CDR1 SGHAT, CDR2 FQNNGV. V lost 5 bases to trimming and J lost 5 bases; unmatched junction nucleotides: 10. The CDR3 sequence is CASSLMTYRGDTQYF. As DNA, the CDR3 is TGTGCCAGCAGCCTCATGACGTACAGGGGAGATACGCAGTATTTT.

This chain uses TRBV29-1 with TRBJ2-2, with D possibly matching TRBD2 (6 bases). Trimming shortened V by 6 bases and J by 4 bases, and 18 bases separated the two germline ends. Looked up from germline, CDR1 is SQVTM and CDR2 is ANQGSEA. The CDR3 consists of 15 residues. CDR3 in amino acids: CSVGTMLGGTGELFF. The CDR3 DNA reads as TGCAGCGTCGGAACTATGCTGGGAGGCACCGGGGAGCTGTTTTTT.

This clone was detected a few times. The chain uses TRBV5-4 and TRBJ2-1, with D perhaps TRBD2 (6 bases). The CDR3 contains 13 residues. Germline V gives CDR1 SGHNT, CDR2 YYREEE (reference sequence). Trimming cost V 0 bases and J 10 bases, with 11 bases left between them. Written as DNA, the CDR3 is TGTGCCAGCAGCTTGGTGGGGGAGGACGAGCAGTTCTTC. Its translation: CASSLVGEDEQFF.

A few counts support this clone. The rearrangement joins TRBV7-4 to TRBJ2-1; 7 bases are shared with TRBD2. The germline CDR1 and CDR2 sequences are SGHVT and SQSDAQ. This CDR3 is 14 amino acids long. Trimming removed 0 bases from V and 7 bases from J; junction bases left unmatched: 3. CDR3 region: CASSLAAGANEQFF. In DNA form, the CDR3 reads TGTGCCAGCAGCTTAGCGGCGGGAGCTAATGAGCAGTTCTTC.

A remark on this clone: This same CDR3 is encoded by further DNA sequences in the sample. The chain has TRBV2 and TRBJ2-3; the D is unclear. This CDR3 is 12 amino acids long. CDR1 SNHLY and CDR2 FYNNEI come from the germline V gene. With 9 bases removed from V and 2 bases from J, the gap between germline ends came to 9 bases. Here the CDR3 DNA reads TGTGCCAGATTAGCTCCCACAGATACGCAGTATTTT. It yields the protein CARLAPTDTQYF.

The chain carries TRBV19 and TRBJ1-1, with D perhaps TRBD1 (5 bases). Germline V CDR1 and CDR2: LNHDA, SQIVND (reference sequence). V lost 10 bases to trimming and J lost 1 base, with 19 bases between them. The CDR3 is 15 residues long. Here the CDR3 reads CATFWAGTQNTEAFF. The CDR3, as DNA: TGTGCCACCTTCTGGGCAGGGACCCAGAACACTGAAGCTTTCTTT. The whole variable domain, filled in from reference TRBV19 and TRBJ1-1, reads DGGITQSPKYLFRKEGQNVTLSCEQNLNHDAMYWYRQDPGQGLRLIYYSQIVNDFQKGDIAEGYSVSREKKESFPLTVTSAQKNPTAFYLCATFWAGTQNTEAFFGQGTRLTVV.

The chain combines TRBV11-2 with TRBJ2-3; no reliable D call. V was clipped by 5 bases and J by 2 bases, with 17 bases between them. CDR1 is SGHAT, CDR2 FQNNGV, per germline. The CDR3 runs 16 residues. The CDR3 region has the DNA TGTGCCAGCAGCCCGAGTCCGAGTATTTCCACAGATACGCAGTATTTT. Amino acid sequence: CASSPSPSISTDTQYF. The whole variable domain, remainder taken from reference TRBV11-2 and TRBJ2-3, is EAGVAQSPRYKIIEKRQSVAFWCNPISGHATLYWYQQILGQGPKLLIQFQNNGVVDDSQLPKDRFSAERLKGVDSTLKIQPAKLEDSAVYLCASSPSPSISTDTQYFGPGTRLTVL.

The rearrangement uses TRBV30 and TRBJ2-7; a possible D gene is TRBD2 (5 bases). Germline lookup yields CDR1 GTSNPN and CDR2 SVGIG (reference sequence). V was clipped by 0 bases and J by 3 bases, with 12 bases between them. The CDR3 loop spans 14 amino acids. The CDR3 protein is CAWSVHRGSYEQYF. Here the CDR3 DNA reads TGTGCCTGGAGTGTACATCGGGGTAGCTACGAGCAGTACTTC.

This chain links TRBV7-9 with TRBJ1-2; the D is unclear. V lost 1 base, J lost 4 bases, and 13 bases lay in between. The CDR3 is 15 residues long. CDR1 and CDR2 (germline): SEHNR, FQNEAQ (reference sequence). CDR3 sequence: CASSLGGGGSYGYTF. CDR3 DNA sequence: TGTGCCAGCAGCTTAGGTGGAGGCGGATCCTATGGCTACACCTTC.

This chain joins TRBV2 and TRBJ1-5; weak D call: TRBD1 (6 bases). Germline V gives CDR1 SNHLY, CDR2 FYNNEI. The CDR3 length is 16 residues. Trimming shortened V by 2 bases and J by 4 bases, and 15 bases separated the two germline ends. The CDR3 region is CASSERPGAGNQPQHF. CDR3 in DNA: TGTGCCAGCAGTGAAAGACCAGGGGCGGGGAATCAGCCCCAGCATTTT.

Of note for this clone: Other DNA sequences in this sample translate to the same CDR3. The V gene is TRBV5-1, the J gene TRBJ1-1; 8 positions match TRBD1. Germline V gene data show CDR1 as SGHRS and CDR2 as YFSETQ. The CDR3 runs to 15 residues. Unmatched junction bases numbered 6, after V lost 1 base and J lost 4 bases. The CDR3 spells CASSLTGTGFTEAFF. The CDR3 DNA reads TGCGCCAGCAGCTTGACCGGGACAGGATTCACTGAAGCTTTCTTT. Using reference TRBV5-1 and TRBJ1-1 for the parts outside the CDR3, the full variable domain is KAGVTQTPRYLIKTRGQQVTLSCSPISGHRSVSWYQQTPGQGLQFLFEYFSETQRNKGNFPGRFSGRQFSNSRSEMNVSTLELGDSALYLCASSLTGTGFTEAFFGQGTRLTVV.

This clone was seen a handful of times. The genes are TRBV5-1 and TRBJ2-5; 12 nucleotides match TRBD1. This CDR3 is built from 17 residues. After removal of 3 bases from V and 5 bases from J, the junction contained 11 bases not matched to a gene. Per germline, CDR1 SGHRS and CDR2 YFSETQ. CDR3 coding DNA: TGCGCCAGCAGCTATTCACCGGGACAGGGGGCCGAGGAGACCCAGTACTTC. Its protein product is CASSYSPGQGAEETQYF.

The genes are TRBV7-2 and TRBJ2-3; a weak D match, TRBD2 (6 bases). This CDR3 is 16 amino acids long. Trimming left V 4 bases short and J 6 bases short, with 20 bases between. Germline lookup yields CDR1 SGHTA and CDR2 FQGNSA. The CDR3 is CASSWSSAPPGDTQYF. The CDR3 bases are TGTGCCAGCAGCTGGTCTAGCGCCCCACCTGGGGATACGCAGTATTTT. Based on the CDR3 plus reference TRBV7-2 and TRBJ2-3, the full variable domain is GAGVSQSPSNKVTEKGKDVELRCDPISGHTALYWYRQSLGQGLEFLIYFQGNSAPDKSGLPSDRFSAERTGGSVSTLTIQRTQQEDSAVYLCASSWSSAPPGDTQYFGPGTRLTVL.

The chain uses TRBV7-2 and TRBJ2-5, with 7 bases lining up with TRBD2. The CDR3 consists of 15 residues. In germline, CDR1 is SGHTA, CDR2 FQGNSA. V lost 1 base, J lost 5 bases, and 7 bases stayed unmatched. CDR3 sequence reads: CASSLGGLPRETQYF. In DNA form, the CDR3 reads TGTGCCAGCAGCTTAGGGGGACTACCTCGTGAGACCCAGTACTTC.

The rearrangement joins TRBV4-3 to TRBJ1-2; the D gene is possibly TRBD1 (6 bases). The CDR3 covers 15 residues. Germline V gives CDR1 LGHNA, CDR2 YSLEER. Trimming cost V 0 bases and J 3 bases, with 11 bases left between them. CDR3 protein: CASSQEQGRDYGYTF. Here the CDR3 DNA reads TGCGCCAGCAGCCAAGAACAGGGTAGGGACTATGGCTACACCTTC.

A single count supports this clone. V is TRBV19 and J is TRBJ2-4; D call uncertain. Trimming removed 2 bases at V and 7 bases at J, with 9 bases between. Germline V gene data show CDR1 as LNHDA and CDR2 as SQIVND (reference sequence). The CDR3 runs to 13 residues. CDR3 residues: CASSIRDGNIQYF. DNA of the CDR3: TGTGCCAGTAGTATACGAGACGGTAACATTCAGTACTTC.